One sample yielded the 20 T cell receptor beta chains listed below, sequenced in a study of tissue T cells after allogeneic stem cell transplantation. The time point is: mouse harvest day 7 after allogeneic transplant. The graft held 10^6 splenic CD5+ T cells and 10^7 T-cell-depleted bone marrow cells. The repertoire was sequenced with immunoSEQ multiplex PCR; TCRdb's copy has only in-frame clones and lacks some. The repertoire holds roughly 5,300 clones, about half seen once, with around 9% in the top ten. The sequenced sample consisted of gut tissue. The receptors shown here come from a female BALB/c mouse given C57BL/6 T cells with graft-versus-host disease after an allogeneic hematopoietic cell transplant.

Notes on this clone: Gene names refer to mouse genes. The CDR3 end is not reached by the read, which stops 1 residue before it; the germline J gene fills it in. The chain couples TRBV26 to TRBJ2-4; D gene uncertain. Per germline, CDR1 KGHPV and CDR2 FQNQEV (reference sequence). The ends were cut back, 2 bases at V and 0 bases at J, with 6 bases in the middle. CDR3 size: 14 residues. Incomplete CDR3 DNA: TGTGCCAGCAGTCTGGCACTTAGTCAAAACACCTTGTAC. Its protein is CASSLALSQNTLY. The full CDR3 protein is CASSLALSQNTLYF.

With respect to this clone: These gene names are mouse names. The read comes to an end 1 residue before the CDR3 does, leaving the germline J gene to fill in the end. The chain has TRBV31 and TRBJ2-2, with TRBD2 identical over 11 bases. With V trimmed by 3 bases and J by 0 bases, 3 bases remained unmatched. Germline CDR1 GKSSPN, CDR2 SITVG. This CDR3 has 16 residues. This chain's CDR3 is CAWRKTGGANTGQLYF. The CDR3 bases that were read are TGTGCCTGGAGAAAGACTGGGGGGGCAAACACCGGGCAGCTCTAC.

To note about this clone: The gene names here belong to mouse. With the read ending 1 residue before the CDR3 end, the germline J gene is used to fill in that end. This sequence joins TRBV19 and TRBJ2-4; 11 nucleotides match TRBD2. J gave up 5 bases and V 1 base, and 3 bases lay outside the gene matches. CDR1 is FNHDT, CDR2 SITEND, per germline (reference sequence). The CDR3 contains 15 residues. The chain's CDR3 is CASSIRLGGLNTLYF. The covered CDR3 bases are TGTGCCAGCAGTATAAGACTGGGGGGGTTAAACACCTTGTAC.

With regard to this clone: Here the gene names and germline are mouse. The CDR3 extends 1 residue past the end of the read, so its final part is completed from the germline J gene. The chain links TRBV1 to TRBJ2-2; the D gene is possibly TRBD1 (6 bases). This CDR3 is 15 amino acids long. Germline CDR1 NSQYPW, CDR2 LRSPGD (reference sequence). Trimming removed 2 bases at V and 0 bases at J, with 7 bases between. The sequenced part of the CDR3 DNA is TGCACCTGCAGTGCAAACAGGGCAAACACCGGGCAGCTCTAC. Its translation is CTCSANRANTGQLY. The whole CDR3 is CTCSANRANTGQLYF.

About this clone: Each gene name is a mouse one. From the germline J gene comes the end of the CDR3, since the read stops 1 residue before it. V gene TRBV5 combines with J gene TRBJ1-6, with D tentatively TRBD1 (5 bases). TRBJ1-6 is treated as an ORF (open reading frame) with a function not yet certain. V lost 2 bases and J lost 3, with 5 bases in between. Germline V gene sequence: CDR1 LGHNA, CDR2 YNLKQL (reference sequence). The CDR3 has 14 residues. The sequenced part of the CDR3 DNA is TGTGCCAGCAGCCAAACAGGCTATAATTCGCCCCTCTAC. Translation: CASSQTGYNSPLY. The whole CDR3 protein reads CASSQTGYNSPLYF.

This clone occurred a few times. The gene symbols are mouse symbols. The read stops 1 residue short of the end of the CDR3; the missing end is completed from the germline J gene. The rearrangement links TRBV26 to TRBJ2-7; weak D call: TRBD1 (6 bases). With 5 bases removed from V and 4 bases from J, the gap between germline ends came to 9 bases. This CDR3 contains 12 residues. The germline gives CDR1 KGHPV, CDR2 FQNQEV (reference sequence). The CDR3 DNA, read in part, is TGTGCCAGCAGTGCGACAGGTTATGAACAGTAC. It translates to CASSATGYEQY. The complete CDR3 protein is CASSATGYEQYF.

This clone has a handful of counts. Gene names are the mouse ones. The read is 1 residue too short to cover the CDR3 end, so that end is filled in from the germline J gene. The chain recombines TRBV3 with TRBJ2-7, with TRBD1 matching over 9 bases. V shed 5 bases and J 0 bases; nucleotides not matched to a gene: 2. Germline-derived CDR1 and CDR2 are SNHLY and FYNGKV (reference sequence). The CDR3 loop spans 14 amino acids. The CDR3 sequence: CASSRDRVSYEQYF. The CDR3 bases that were read are TGTGCCAGCAGCCGGGACAGGGTCTCCTATGAACAGTAC.

Remarks on this clone: These gene names are mouse names. The read terminates 1 residue ahead of where the CDR3 ends, so the germline J gene completes it. J is TRBJ1-3 and V is TRBV26; D is unclear. Germline values: CDR1 KGHPV, CDR2 FQNQEV (reference sequence). V was cut by 6 bases and J by 0 bases, with 12 bases left in between. The length of the CDR3 is 15 residues. The DNA read from the CDR3 is TGTGCCAGCAGCGGTCGGCGGAATTCTGGAAATACGCTCTAT. Its translation is CASSGRRNSGNTLY. The CDR3 in its entirety is CASSGRRNSGNTLYF.

Comments on this clone: The genes are named according to mouse. The read is 1 residue too short to cover the CDR3 end, so that end is filled in from the germline J gene. The chain couples TRBV12-2 to TRBJ1-5; D perhaps matches TRBD1 (5 bases). Per the germline V gene, CDR1 is SGHLS and CDR2 is HYDKME. The ends were cut back, 1 base at V and 8 bases at J, with 8 bases in the middle. This CDR3 is built from 12 residues. CDR3 protein: CASSLGGEAPLF. CDR3 DNA, as far as it was read: TGTGCCAGCTCTCTGGGGGGTGAGGCTCCGCTT. Complete variable domain (other parts from reference TRBV12-2 and TRBJ1-5): NSGVVQSPRYIIKGKGERSILKCIPISGHLSVAWYQQTQGQELKFFIQHYDKMERDKGNLPSRFSVQQFDDYHSEMNMSALELEDSAVYFCASSLGGEAPLFGEGTRLSVL.

This clone was detected only a few times. The gene symbols are mouse symbols. The CDR3 end falls 1 residue outside the read, so it is completed with the germline J gene. The rearrangement links TRBV29 to TRBJ1-1; no firm D call. The CDR3 spans 10 residues. The germline V and J ends were trimmed by 5 bases and 10 bases, with 8 bases remaining between them. Germline CDR1 reads MSHET; CDR2 reads SYDVDS. This CDR3 is CASSAGAVFF. The covered CDR3 bases are TGTGCTAGCAGTGCCGGTGCAGTCTTC.

Relative to its sample, this clone is medium-sized (0.01 to 0.1%). All gene names here are mouse names. With the read ending 1 residue before the CDR3 end, the germline J gene is used to fill in that end. The chain has TRBV16 and TRBJ2-7; D ambiguous. The germline V gene has CDR1 SGHSA and CDR2 FRNQAP. Trimming removed 2 bases from V and 0 bases from J, with 2 bases in between. The CDR3 contains 12 residues. The CDR3: CASSLSSYEQYF. The part of the CDR3 DNA that was read is TGTGCAAGCAGCTTAAGCTCCTATGAACAGTAC.

This clone was observed a few times. Gene names denote mouse genes. The CDR3 goes on 1 residue after the read ends, and that part is filled in from the germline J gene. The chain recombines TRBV3 with TRBJ2-3, with D tentatively TRBD2 (6 bases). V was cut by 5 bases and J by 0 bases, with 12 bases left in between. The CDR3 totals 15 residues. Germline V gene lookup returns CDR1 SNHLY and CDR2 FYNGKV (reference sequence). CDR3 sequence reads: CASSPRLASAETLYF. The covered CDR3 bases are TGTGCCAGCAGCCCGCGACTGGCGAGTGCAGAAACGCTGTAT.

Note on this clone: Here the gene names and germline are mouse. With the read ending 1 residue before the CDR3 end, the germline J gene is used to fill in that end. V is TRBV1 and J is TRBJ1-2; D remains unclear. Germline V gives CDR1 NSQYPW, CDR2 LRSPGD (reference sequence). The ends were cut back, 1 base at V and 6 bases at J, with 3 bases in the middle. The CDR3 spans 11 residues. This CDR3 reads CTCSAGADYTF. Partial CDR3 DNA: TGCACCTGCAGTGCAGGGGCCGACTACACC.

Concerning this clone: The gene names given are mouse names. The read is 1 residue too short to cover the CDR3 end, so that end is filled in from the germline J gene. This chain uses TRBV26 with TRBJ2-7; D ambiguous. The CDR3 loop spans 14 amino acids. V was cut by 2 bases and J by 0 bases, with 8 bases left in between. The germline CDR1 and CDR2 sequences are KGHPV and FQNQEV (reference sequence). The CDR3 sequence is CASSLNNPSYEQYF. CDR3 DNA (partial): TGTGCCAGCAGTCTGAACAATCCCTCCTATGAACAGTAC.

As regards this clone: Gene labels here are mouse ones. The CDR3 is cut off 1 residue early in the read; its end comes from the germline J gene. V is TRBV26 and J is TRBJ1-6; the match to TRBD1 covers 7 bases. TRBJ1-6 is given ORF status, its function remaining uncertain. Trimming cost V 4 bases and J 6 bases; bases outside gene matches: 0. Germline CDR1 and CDR2: KGHPV and FQNQEV (reference sequence). The CDR3 sequence is 13 residues long. The CDR3 here is CASSRTGNSPLYF. Incomplete CDR3 DNA: TGTGCCAGCAGTCGGACAGGTAATTCGCCCCTCTAC.

As for this clone: The germline and genes are mouse ones. Read coverage stops 1 residue before the CDR3 terminus; the germline J gene supplies the remainder. The V and J genes are TRBV31 and TRBJ1-2; D uncertain. The CDR3 runs 13 residues. Trimming removed 0 bases at V and 1 base at J, with 6 bases between. Germline V gene sequence: CDR1 GKSSPN, CDR2 SITVG. The CDR3 reads CAWSLTENSDYTF. CDR3 bases read: TGTGCCTGGAGTCTCACAGAAAACTCCGACTACACC.

Notes on this clone: Mouse gene names and germline throughout. The CDR3 end is not reached by the read, which stops 1 residue before it; the germline J gene fills it in. The chain couples TRBV26 to TRBJ2-2; possibly TRBD2 for D (6 bases). This CDR3 has 15 amino acids. The germline V gene encodes CDR1 KGHPV and CDR2 FQNQEV (reference sequence). V dropped 1 base and J dropped 4 bases, with 10 bases sitting between them. The CDR3 bases that were read are TGTGCCAGCAGTCTGTTGGGGGTTGGCACCGGGCAGCTCTAC. Its translation is CASSLLGVGTGQLY. The whole CDR3 protein is CASSLLGVGTGQLYF.

In its sample, this clone was seen a few times. Gene names denote mouse genes. The sequence runs out 1 residue before the end of the CDR3; the remainder is reconstructed from the germline J gene. The genes are TRBV19 and TRBJ1-1, with D possibly matching TRBD1 (5 bases). The CDR3 consists of 11 residues. Germline V CDR1 and CDR2: FNHDT, SITEND (reference sequence). V lost 3 bases and J lost 8, with 8 bases in between. The DNA read from the CDR3 is TGTGCCAGCAGTACAGGGCCCGAAGTCTTC. This encodes CASSTGPEVF. The entire CDR3 protein reads CASSTGPEVFF.

With regard to this clone: The genes and germline here are from mouse. Read sequence stops 1 residue before the CDR3 end, and the germline J gene provides the missing end. The chain recombines TRBV12-2 with TRBJ2-5; 10 bases are a match to TRBD1. This CDR3 is built from 14 residues. The V gene end was trimmed by 4 bases and the J gene end by 3 bases; junction bases not matched to a gene: 3. Germline V lookup: CDR1 SGHLS, CDR2 HYDKME. The CDR3 DNA, read in part, is TGTGCCAGCTCCCGGGGACAGGGGCAAGACACCCAGTAC. Protein: CASSRGQGQDTQY. From start to end, the CDR3 is CASSRGQGQDTQYF.

Comment on this clone: Gene names and germline refer to mouse. The CDR3 end lies 1 residue beyond the end of the read and is filled in from the germline J gene. The chain uses TRBV26 and TRBJ1-2, with TRBD1 identical over 8 bases. Germline CDR1 is KGHPV and CDR2 is FQNQEV (reference sequence). The CDR3 consists of 14 residues. With V trimmed by 3 bases and J by 3 bases, 3 bases remained unmatched. CDR3 DNA (partial): TGTGCCAGCAGTCTAGACAGGGGTTACTCCGACTACACC. Amino acid sequence: CASSLDRGYSDYT. The full CDR3 is CASSLDRGYSDYTF.